This TCR beta chain derives from a study of blood T cell repertoires in COVID-19. About the study: T cells, B-cell-depleted T cells, or PBMCs provided the cDNA or gDNA that served as material.

As processed by the authors: Nucleated cell number was recorded as an estimate derived from reference gene primer amplification. Data came from immunoSEQ multiplex PCR; TCRdb stores just in-frame clones and leaves some out. V and J calls and clone size are given by that table; D and trimming were obtained from the DNA. The top ten hold 30% to 45% of the sample, which has about 150,000 clones, around four fifths seen once. V was clipped by 2 bases and J by 8 bases; unmatched bases: 2. The V gene's germline CDR1 is MNHEY and CDR2 SVGEGT. The length of the CDR3 is 14 residues. This chain connects TRBV6-2 or TRBV6-3 to TRBJ2-1, with 11 bases aligning to TRBD2. The sample was peripheral blood. The receptor comes from a human donor in a cohort sampled during active COVID-19. Written as DNA, the CDR3 is TGTGCCAGCAGTTACACTAGCGGGGGATATGAGCAGTTCTTC. It specifies CASSYTSGGYEQFF.